This T cell receptor beta chain was profiled in a study of CD8 T cells in ankylosing spondylitis. TCRdb reprocessed the 5' RACE reads via MiXCR and lists one record per CDR3 protein. Of fewer than 200,000 distinct CDR3 sequences in the sample, about 18% were seen once. This clonotype occurred a few times. Germline V lookup: CDR1 MDHEN, CDR2 SYDVKM. There are 15 residues in the CDR3. The J segment lost 2 bases and the V segment lost 6 bases, leaving 6 bases of the junction unmatched. This receptor was taken from a male donor with ankylosing spondylitis or in good health (not recorded which). The sample taken for sequencing was blood, either unsorted or a sorted T cell fraction (not recorded which). This chain links TRBV28 with TRBJ1-5; 8 bases fit TRBD1. CDR3 in amino acids: CASSYTGGGNQPQHF. The DNA for the CDR3 is TGTGCCAGCAGCTATACAGGGGGTGGCAATCAGCCCCAGCATTTT.